This T cell receptor beta chain was captured in a study of T cells after yellow fever vaccination (dated by TCRdb to the late 2010s). In the study overall: The SMART-Seq v4 Ultra Low Input RNA kit was used to prepare libraries from fractions with low cell numbers. To follow T-cell clones before and after both primary and booster YFV17D yellow fever vaccination, bulk TCR alpha and beta repertoires underwent longitudinal sequencing. The cohort comprised two healthy male donors, one aged 18 to 30 and one aged 30 to 40 years. Blood was drawn at multiple timepoints before and after primary and secondary immunization, with bulk PBMC replicates and cell subsets isolated. Overall study outcomes, separate from this receptor: Most clones expanded after primary vaccination (roughly 96% of CD4 and approximately 86% of CD8) were re-detected after the booster, suggesting that broad memory maintenance occurred. Only two donors were included in the study, so the extent to which the findings can be generalized is limited. The secondary T-cell response was found to be weaker but faster than the primary response, with a peak reached on day 5 rather than on day 15. Because abundant contaminating clonotypes from the bulk population could be contained in FACS-sorted repertoires, computational filtering was required. A small share of clonotypes was detected in both CD4 and CD8 compartments, with the overlap likely arising from convergent recombination.

As to this clonotype: What this receptor recognizes is not known. Base qualities are not recorded, but no much larger clone differs from it by a single base.

The sample's treatment or condition label, decoded: live attenuated yellow fever vaccine strain. A standard Ficoll-Paque protocol was used to isolate PBMCs from peripheral blood. Dynabeads CD4 and CD8 positive selection kits were used to isolate CD4 and CD8 T-cell fractions. TriZol was used to extract RNA from bulk PBMCs, from CD4 and CD8 fractions, and from dextramer-positive and dextramer-negative fractions. For CDR1 and CDR2, the germline V gene lists MDHEN and SYDVKM. The V end loses 4 bases and the J end loses 1 base, and a stretch of 10 bases separates them. Measured from the cysteine to the phenylalanine, the CDR3 is 14 residues long. The read is trimmed to its CDR3 DNA, 42 bases read in frame from base 1. TCR cDNA was made using 5'RACE template switching, a step that added a universal primer site and unique molecular identifiers. cDNA synthesis was primed from both the TCR alpha and TCR beta constant segments. Library amplification involved two PCR steps, and the second step added sample barcodes and sequencing adapters. Sequencing of libraries was performed on Illumina HiSeq 2500 (2x100 bp) or NovaSeq (2x150 bp). In the original analysis: Reads were demultiplexed and collapsed into UMI consensus sequences with MIGEC, and V(D)J alignment was performed with MiXCR. Vaccine-responding clonotypes were identified with edgeR using replicate PBMC samples, with FDR below 0.01 and a log2 fold change above 5 up to day 15 being required. Bulk clonotypes were assigned CD4 or CD8 identity according to which sequenced CD4 or CD8 repertoire held them at higher abundance. The raw public reads went through TCRdb reprocessing: fastp at Q25, MiXCR clone calling, in-frame beta chains kept. Records with the same CDR3 protein are collapsed into one entry carrying the most frequent genes and DNA. The V and J calls were determined by TCRdb, not by the authors. Across this sample there are 50,000 to 75,000 distinct CDR3 sequences, with approximately 7% seen only once. The ten largest clones take up about 40% of the sample.

The TCR sequence derives from a young man who received the YFV17D yellow fever vaccine. The sample here was CD8+ T cells sorted from PBMCs, taken on the day of the first yellow fever vaccination. This receptor chain uses TRBV28 and TRBJ2-5; the D gene is perhaps TRBD1, on 5 matching bases. The sequenced DNA is TGTGCCAGCAGTTCCCGACAGTTCCAAGAGACCCAGTACTTC. The encoded protein is CASSSRQFQETQYF.